These 5 T cell receptor beta chains originate from one sample sequenced in a study of T cells in Graves' hyperthyroidism and ophthalmopathy. What was amplified from RNA transcripts were TCR beta CDR3 regions. A first-round RT-PCR of the TCR CDR3 used the HTBI primer set. Each CDR3 protein gets one entry after TCRdb re-called the multiplex PCR reads with MiXCR. The sample records about 570,000 distinct CDR3 sequences, about half being singletons. Sequenced sample: peripheral blood or thyroid tissue (not recorded which). These receptor sequences come from an adult woman with Graves' disease, either hyperthyroidism or ophthalmopathy (not recorded which).

The chain combines TRBV5-1 with TRBJ1-2, with TRBD1 matching 8 bases. Per the germline V gene, CDR1 is SGHRS and CDR2 is YFSETQ. The CDR3 has 14 amino acids. Germline trimming cut 0 bases from V and 7 bases from J; bases unmatched to any gene: 5. CDR3 bases: TGCGCCAGCAGCTTGGGGGACAGGAATAGTGGCTACACCTTC. It is translated as CASSLGDRNSGYTF.

Concerning this clonotype itself: Since a much larger clone is just one base distant, this may be a read error. No conserved phenylalanine or tryptophan is present at the end of the CDR3, so a read error is the likely explanation. The chain combines TRBV3-1 with TRBJ1-5; unclear D gene. The CDR3 is 13 amino acids. The ends were cut back, 2 bases at V and 3 bases at J, with 5 bases in the middle. Germline lookup yields CDR1 LGHDT and CDR2 YNNKEL (reference sequence). The CDR3, as DNA: TGTGCCAGCAGCCAAATGGCCAATCAGCCCCAGCATGTT. The encoded protein is CASSQMANQPQHV.

This clonotype was counted at least ten times. CDR3 in DNA: TGTGCCAGCGCCTCGTTTGGGCTCGGGAGGGATGGCGAGCAGTACTTC. Encoded protein: CASASFGLGRDGEQYF. The V and J genes are TRBV25-1 and TRBJ2-7; 8 nucleotides line up with TRBD2. The trim removed 8 bases at V and 6 bases at J, leaving 18 bases unmatched. Germline-derived CDR1 and CDR2 are MGHDK and SYGVNS. The CDR3 is 16 residues long.

The rearrangement joins TRBV5-1 to TRBJ1-3; D possibly corresponds to TRBD1 (6 bases). The germline CDR1 and CDR2 sequences are SGHRS and YFSETQ. The V gene lost 0 bases and the J gene lost 2 bases, with 12 bases spanning the gap. The CDR3 covers 16 residues. The CDR3 region is CASSLAARQAGNTIYF. For the CDR3, the DNA is TGCGCCAGCAGCTTGGCCGCGAGACAGGCTGGAAACACCATATATTTT.

The chain has TRBV6-6 and TRBJ1-4; 7 bases are shared with TRBD1. Germline V lookup: CDR1 MNHNY, CDR2 SVGAGI (reference sequence). The V and J ends lost 7 bases and 8 bases, in that order; junction bases with no gene match: 16. The CDR3 runs to 16 residues. The CDR3 here is CASTRTPTGKREKLFF. The DNA of the CDR3 is TGTGCCAGCACCCGAACCCCGACAGGGAAGAGGGAAAAACTGTTTTTT.